This TCR beta chain is drawn from a study of blood T cell repertoires in COVID-19. Study information: COVID-19 samples, acute and convalescent, were from the United States, Italy and Spain.

Only one count was recorded for this clone. Germline V CDR1 and CDR2: GTSNPN, SVGIG (reference sequence). This CDR3 contains 15 residues. V lost 0 bases, J lost 6 bases, and 4 bases stayed unmatched. Authors' analysis steps: Reference gene primer amplification gave estimated nucleated cell counts. Produced via immunoSEQ multiplex PCR; TCRdb's table is partial and in-frame only. V and J calls and clone size come straight from that table; D and trimming were deduced from the DNA. Of about 72,000 clones listed, under 90% are singletons. Sequencing input: peripheral blood. V usage is TRBV30 and J usage is TRBJ2-1; 11 nucleotides align to TRBD2. The sequence was collected from a man aged 65 to 79 with active or convalescent COVID-19. CDR3 DNA sequence: TGTGCCTGGAGTGTAGGCCTAGCGGGAGGCAATGAGCAGTTCTTC. Amino acids: CAWSVGLAGGNEQFF.